The 16 T cell receptor beta chains below all came from one sample that was sequenced in a study of shared clonotypes between healthy human individuals. The method was immunoSEQ multiplex PCR; TCRdb's version includes in-frame clones alone and lacks a portion of them. Among 400,000 to 500,000 clones, roughly 85% were seen once, and the ten largest hold approximately 12%. Sequencing input: PBMCs. These receptors originate from a woman in her thirties or forties in good health. Some clones in this sample may be carry-over from other donors' samples.

The V and J genes are TRBV6-1 and TRBJ2-7, with 8 bases matching TRBD1. CDR1 and CDR2 from the germline V gene are MNHNS and SASEGT. This CDR3 contains 14 residues. V shed 9 bases, J shed 4 bases, and the junction held 11 bases outside the gene matches. CDR3 region: CASKTGVLLYEQYF. Here the CDR3 DNA reads TGTGCCAGTAAGACAGGGGTTCTACTTTACGAGCAGTACTTC.

A word on this clone: The sample carries other DNA sequences with the same CDR3. The genes are TRBV29-1 and TRBJ2-1; TRBD2 aligns across 12 bases. The V gene's germline CDR1 is SQVTM and CDR2 ANQGSEA. The V gene end was trimmed by 3 bases and the J gene end by 16 bases; junction bases not matched to a gene: 13. CDR3 length: 14 residues. CDR3 sequence: CSVEVLAGGKGQFF. CDR3 nucleotide sequence: TGCAGCGTTGAGGTTCTAGCGGGAGGGAAGGGGCAATTCTTC.

The chain has TRBV18 and TRBJ1-4, with a possible D match to TRBD1 (6 bases). Germline V CDR1 and CDR2: KGHSH, LQKENI. Trimming shortened V by 0 bases and J by 7 bases, and 12 bases separated the two germline ends. The CDR3 contains 15 residues. CDR3 region: CASSPPSQGSEKLFF. The CDR3 DNA follows: TGTGCCAGCTCACCACCCAGTCAGGGGAGTGAAAAACTGTTTTTT.

CDR3 region: CASSLARAPPQETQYF. The CDR3 DNA is TGCGCCAGCAGCTTGGCCCGGGCCCCACCCCAAGAGACCCAGTACTTC. This chain links TRBV5-1 with TRBJ2-5; D is unresolved. Trimming pared 0 bases from V and 1 base from J, leaving 13 bases between. The germline V gene encodes CDR1 SGHRS and CDR2 YFSETQ. CDR3 size: 16 residues.

The chain is built from TRBV2 and TRBJ2-7; TRBD2 might be the D (6 bases). The CDR3 loop spans 14 amino acids. CDR1 and CDR2 from the germline V gene are SNHLY and FYNNEI. V was trimmed by 5 bases and J by 5 bases, leaving 16 bases between them. CDR3 nucleotides: TGTGCCAGCAGTTCCTTAGCGGTAAGCCACGAGCAGTACTTC. Amino acid sequence: CASSSLAVSHEQYF.

A note on this clone: This probably arose from a read error, given a far larger clone one base away. V gene TRBV30 combines with J gene TRBJ1-2; D gene ambiguous. V lost 2 bases to trimming and J lost 13 bases, with 14 bases between them. Germline CDR1 reads GTSNPN; CDR2 reads SVGIG (reference sequence). This CDR3 is 11 amino acids long. Here the CDR3 reads CAWSSPADCTF. DNA of the CDR3: TGTGCCTGGAGTTCTCCCGCGGACTGCACCTTC. Variable domain in full (rest from reference TRBV30 and TRBJ1-2): SQTIHQWPATLVQPVGSPLSLECTVEGTSNPNLYWYRQAAGRGLQLLFYSVGIGQISSEVPQNLSASRPQDRQFILSSKKLLLSDSGFYLCAWSSPADCTFGSGTRLTVV.

The rearrangement joins TRBV19 to TRBJ2-1; 14 bases are a match to TRBD2. V lost 5 bases and J lost 3; bases outside the gene matches: 12. The CDR3 loop spans 19 amino acids. Germline V gives CDR1 LNHDA, CDR2 SQIVND (reference sequence). CDR3 residues: CASSEGGTSGSSDYNEQFF. DNA of the CDR3: TGTGCCAGTAGTGAAGGAGGGACTAGCGGGAGCTCCGACTACAATGAGCAGTTCTTC.

CDR3 sequence: CASSPWTSGKYEQYF. In DNA, the CDR3 is TGTGCCAGCAGCCCCTGGACTAGCGGGAAGTACGAGCAGTACTTC. V usage is TRBV14 and J usage is TRBJ2-7, with TRBD2 matching over 12 bases. Trimming took 4 bases from V and 4 from J; bases not matched to a gene: 5. In germline, CDR1 is SGHDN, CDR2 FVKESK. The CDR3 sequence is 15 residues long. The full variable domain, its missing parts supplied by reference TRBV14 and TRBJ2-7, is EAGVTQFPSHSVIEKGQTVTLRCDPISGHDNLYWYRRVMGKEIKFLLHFVKESKQDESGMPNNRFLAERTGGTYSTLKVQPAELEDSGVYFCASSPWTSGKYEQYFGPGTRLTVT.

V and J are TRBV21-1 and TRBJ1-3; no DNA check was done on the table's D call, TRBD1. TRBV21-1 is deemed a pseudogene. This CDR3 has 18 residues. The CDR3 is CASSKARGQAPSGNTIYF. As DNA, the CDR3 is TGTGCCAGCAGCAAAGCGCGGGGACAGGCGCCCTCTGGAAACACCATATATTTT.

This chain joins TRBV4-1 and TRBJ2-7; 11 nucleotides match TRBD2. The trim removed 4 bases at V and 2 bases at J, leaving 4 bases unmatched. The CDR3 runs to 15 residues. Germline assignment: CDR1 MGHRA and CDR2 YSYEKL. The CDR3 DNA is TGCGCCAGCAGCCCCATAGCGGGAGGGACCTACGAGCAGTACTTC. Residues: CASSPIAGGTYEQYF.

With regard to this clone: Other DNA sequences in this sample translate to the same CDR3. The CDR3 DNA sequence: TGTGCCAGCAGCGTAGGAAGCACAGATACGCAGTATTTT. This codes for CASSVGSTDTQYF. This chain joins TRBV9 and TRBJ2-3; D not certain. Trimming stripped 0 bases from V and 0 bases from J, with 2 bases between. Germline values: CDR1 SGDLS, CDR2 YYNGEE. The CDR3 is made up of 13 amino acids.

V and J are TRBV18 and TRBJ2-7, with TRBD2 identical over 10 bases. V lost 2 bases, J lost 3 bases, and 4 bases stayed unmatched. CDR1 and CDR2 from the germline V gene are KGHSH and LQKENI. This CDR3 comprises 15 residues. The CDR3 DNA reads as TGTGCCAGCTCACCAACCCCTAGCGGGGGCTACGAGCAGTACTTC. Its protein product is CASSPTPSGGYEQYF.

The V and J genes are TRBV15 and TRBJ2-5, with TRBD1 matching 10 bases. Germline lookup yields CDR1 LNHNV and CDR2 YYDKDF (reference sequence). After removal of 0 bases from V and 3 bases from J, the junction contained 1 base not matched to a gene. This CDR3 comprises 15 residues. CDR3 bases: TGTGCCACCAGCAGAGACGGGACAGGGGAAGAGACCCAGTACTTC. Protein: CATSRDGTGEETQYF.

The CDR3 loop reads CASYYDSNEQFF. The CDR3 region has the DNA TGTGCCAGCTACTACGACAGCAATGAGCAGTTCTTC. This chain links TRBV6-1 with TRBJ2-1, with D tentatively TRBD1 (5 bases). Germline lookup yields CDR1 MNHNS and CDR2 SASEGT. Trimming cost V 8 bases and J 6 bases, with 11 bases left between them. The CDR3 covers 12 residues.

This chain connects TRBV6-1 to TRBJ2-2; no clear D. Germline assignment: CDR1 MNHNS and CDR2 SASEGT. The CDR3 spans 13 residues. The V and J ends lost 6 bases and 3 bases respectively, with 8 bases between them. CDR3 in amino acids: CASSPRDTGELFF. The CDR3 DNA reads TGTGCCAGCAGCCCTAGGGACACCGGGGAGCTGTTTTTT.

This chain joins TRBV10-2 and TRBJ2-1, with a weak D call TRBD2 (6 bases). Germline-derived CDR1 and CDR2 are WSHSY and SAAADI. This CDR3 contains 17 residues. With 3 bases removed from V and 3 bases from J, the gap between germline ends came to 18 bases. CDR3 coding DNA: TGCGCCAGCAGTGATAACGGGGGAGCTTCTTACTACAATGAGCAGTTCTTC. Its protein is CASSDNGGASYYNEQFF.